Sequencing of this T cell receptor beta chain was carried out in a study of response to subunit inactivated influenza vaccine. Study findings and constraints: Authors proposed each seasonal influenza vaccination draws in few new T cells.

From the RT-PCR reads, TCRdb called clonotypes with MiXCR, one entry per CDR3 protein. The sample carries 650,000 to 850,000 distinct CDR3 sequences, approximately 14% recorded once. This clonotype turned up a few times. The antigen remains unidentified. V lost 0 bases and J lost 4, with 6 bases in between. The CDR3 sequence is 13 residues long. Germline lookup yields CDR1 LGHNA and CDR2 YNFKEQ. The chain links TRBV4-2 to TRBJ1-1; D is undetermined. The sample consisted of PBMCs from blood, taken roughly 2 weeks before vaccination. The clonotype comes from a man aged 50-59 years who received an inactivated influenza vaccine. The CDR3 protein is CASSQEVGTEAFF. The CDR3 nucleotides are TGTGCCAGCAGCCAAGAGGTCGGCACTGAAGCTTTCTTT.